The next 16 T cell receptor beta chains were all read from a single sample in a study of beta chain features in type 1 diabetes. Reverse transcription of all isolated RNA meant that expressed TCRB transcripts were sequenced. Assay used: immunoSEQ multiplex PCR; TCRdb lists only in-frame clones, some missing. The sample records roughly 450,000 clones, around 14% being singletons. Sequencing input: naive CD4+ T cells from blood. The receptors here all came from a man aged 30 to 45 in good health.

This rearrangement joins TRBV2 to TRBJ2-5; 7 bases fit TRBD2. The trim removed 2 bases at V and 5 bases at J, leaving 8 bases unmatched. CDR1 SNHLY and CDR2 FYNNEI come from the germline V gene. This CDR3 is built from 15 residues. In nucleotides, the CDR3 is TGTGCCAGCAGTGAATGGGAGGGGCTGGGCGAGACCCAGTACTTC. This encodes CASSEWEGLGETQYF.

CDR3 region: CASTLLGTSGRNEQFF. The CDR3, as DNA: TGTGCCAGCACCCTACTCGGGACTAGCGGGAGGAATGAGCAGTTCTTC. The chain uses TRBV7-2 and TRBJ2-1; 15 nucleotides align to TRBD2. The germline CDR1 and CDR2 sequences are SGHTA and FQGNSA. CDR3 length: 16 amino acids. The junction had 8 bases not matched to a gene; V was cut back by 7 bases and J by 7 bases.

Written as DNA, the CDR3 is TGTCCCTCGGGGAGGATTATTCCCCTCTATGGCTACACCTTC. Its protein is CPSGRIIPLYGYTF. The chain couples TRBV25-1 to TRBJ1-2; D unresolved. The germline CDR1 and CDR2 sequences are MGHDK and SYGVNS. The CDR3 sequence is 14 residues long.

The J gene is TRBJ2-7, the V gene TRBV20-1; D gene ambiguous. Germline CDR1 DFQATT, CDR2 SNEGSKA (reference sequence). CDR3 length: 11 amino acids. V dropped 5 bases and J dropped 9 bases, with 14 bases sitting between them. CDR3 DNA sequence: TGCAGTGCTCTCAACCTTGTTGTGCAGTACGTC. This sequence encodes CSALNLVVQYV.

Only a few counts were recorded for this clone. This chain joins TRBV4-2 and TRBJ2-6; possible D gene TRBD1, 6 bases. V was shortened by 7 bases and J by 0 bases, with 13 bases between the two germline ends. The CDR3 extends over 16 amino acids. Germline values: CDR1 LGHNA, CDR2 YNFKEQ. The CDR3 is CASTQGLNSGANVLTF. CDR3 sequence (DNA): TGTGCCAGCACACAGGGCCTGAACTCTGGGGCCAACGTCCTGACTTTC.

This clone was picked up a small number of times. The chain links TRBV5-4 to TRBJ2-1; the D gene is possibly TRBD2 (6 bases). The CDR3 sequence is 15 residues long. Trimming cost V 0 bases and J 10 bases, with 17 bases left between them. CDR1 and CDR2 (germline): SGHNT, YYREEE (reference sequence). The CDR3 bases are TGTGCCAGCAGCTTGGCCGAGCGTCTAGCGTTCGAGCAGTTCTTC. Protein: CASSLAERLAFEQFF.

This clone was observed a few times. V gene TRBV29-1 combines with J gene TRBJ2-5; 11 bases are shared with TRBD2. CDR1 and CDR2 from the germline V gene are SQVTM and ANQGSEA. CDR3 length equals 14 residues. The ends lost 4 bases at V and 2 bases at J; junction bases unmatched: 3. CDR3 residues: CSVGLAGIQETQYF. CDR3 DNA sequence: TGCAGCGTTGGACTAGCGGGGATTCAAGAGACCCAGTACTTC.

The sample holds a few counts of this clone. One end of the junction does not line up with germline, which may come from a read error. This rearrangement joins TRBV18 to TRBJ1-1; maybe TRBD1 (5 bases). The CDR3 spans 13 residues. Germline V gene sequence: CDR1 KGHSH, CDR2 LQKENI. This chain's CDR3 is CASSPSGHPDAFF. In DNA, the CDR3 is TGTGCCAGCTCACCATCGGGGCACCCTGATGCTTTCTTT.

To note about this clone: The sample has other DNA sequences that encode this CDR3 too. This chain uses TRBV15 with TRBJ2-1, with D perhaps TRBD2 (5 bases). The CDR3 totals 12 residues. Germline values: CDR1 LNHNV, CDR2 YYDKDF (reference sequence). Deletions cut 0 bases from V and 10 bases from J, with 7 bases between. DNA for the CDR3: TGTGCCACCAGCAGAGACCGGGGAGAGCAGTTCTTC. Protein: CATSRDRGEQFF.

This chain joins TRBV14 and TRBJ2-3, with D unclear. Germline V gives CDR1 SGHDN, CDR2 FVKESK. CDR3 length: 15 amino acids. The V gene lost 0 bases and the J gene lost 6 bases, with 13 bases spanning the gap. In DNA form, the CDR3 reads TGTGCCAGCAGCCAAGATAATCGGGCAGCGGATACGCAGTATTTT. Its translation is CASSQDNRAADTQYF.

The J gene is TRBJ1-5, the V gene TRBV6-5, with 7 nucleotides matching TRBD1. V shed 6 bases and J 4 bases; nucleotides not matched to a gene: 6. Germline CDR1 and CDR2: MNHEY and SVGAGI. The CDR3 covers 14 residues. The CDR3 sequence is CASSPPGGNQPQHF. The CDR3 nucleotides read TGTGCCAGCAGCCCCCCAGGGGGAAATCAGCCCCAGCATTTT.

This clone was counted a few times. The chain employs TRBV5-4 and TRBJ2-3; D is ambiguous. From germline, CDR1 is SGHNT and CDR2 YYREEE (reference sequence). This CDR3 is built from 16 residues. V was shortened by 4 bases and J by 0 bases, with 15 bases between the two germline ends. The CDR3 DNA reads TGTGCCAGCAGCCCAGCAGGAGCGACCAGCACAGATACGCAGTATTTT. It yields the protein CASSPAGATSTDTQYF.

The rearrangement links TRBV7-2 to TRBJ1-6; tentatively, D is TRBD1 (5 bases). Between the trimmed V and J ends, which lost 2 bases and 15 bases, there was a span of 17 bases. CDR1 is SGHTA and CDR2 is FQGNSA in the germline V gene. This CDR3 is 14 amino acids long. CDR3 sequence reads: CASSLQVRRGILHF. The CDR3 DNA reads TGTGCCAGCAGCTTACAGGTCCGTCGGGGGATCCTCCACTTT. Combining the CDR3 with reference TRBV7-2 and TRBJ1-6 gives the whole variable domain GAGVSQSPSNKVTEKGKDVELRCDPISGHTALYWYRQSLGQGLEFLIYFQGNSAPDKSGLPSDRFSAERTGGSVSTLTIQRTQQEDSAVYLCASSLQVRRGILHFGNGTRLTVT.

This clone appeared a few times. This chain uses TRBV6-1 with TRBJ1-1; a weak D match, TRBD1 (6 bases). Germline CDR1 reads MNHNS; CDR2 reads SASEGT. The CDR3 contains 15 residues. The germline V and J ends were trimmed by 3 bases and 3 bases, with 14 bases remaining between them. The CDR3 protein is CASSEGDRLYTEAFF. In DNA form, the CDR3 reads TGTGCCAGCAGTGAGGGAGACAGGTTGTACACTGAAGCTTTCTTT.

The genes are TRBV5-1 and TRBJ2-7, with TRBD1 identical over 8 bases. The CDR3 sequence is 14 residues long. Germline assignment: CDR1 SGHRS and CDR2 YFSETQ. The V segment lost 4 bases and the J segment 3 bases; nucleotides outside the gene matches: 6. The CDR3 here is CASSPGQGSYEQYV. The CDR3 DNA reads TGCGCCAGCAGCCCCGGACAGGGAAGCTACGAGCAGTACGTC.

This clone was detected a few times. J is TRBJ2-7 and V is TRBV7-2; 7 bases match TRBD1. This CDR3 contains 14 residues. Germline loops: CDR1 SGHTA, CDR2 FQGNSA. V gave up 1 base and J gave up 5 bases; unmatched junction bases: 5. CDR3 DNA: TGTGCCAGCAGCTTAGTGACAGGGTGGAACGAGCAGTACTTC. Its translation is CASSLVTGWNEQYF.